This TCR beta chain was identified in a study of identical twins. Study observations and caveats: Findings came from cross-sectional statistics, without long-term follow-up of donors.

Template switching, a step in the protocol, added a universal primer site, and cDNA carried unique molecular identifiers. TCRdb used MiXCR to reprocess the 5' RACE reads, holding one entry per CDR3 protein. Of hundreds of thousands of distinct CDR3 sequences in the sample, roughly 7.2% are singletons; the top ten hold around 1.6%. Concerning this clonotype itself: Antigen: not known.

Germline V gene sequence: CDR1 MNHNS, CDR2 SASEGT. This CDR3 is built from 15 residues. V lost 4 bases and J 2 bases, leaving 13 bases between the germline ends. The same sample was also used in a study of yellow fever vaccine responses in identical twins.

This TCR derives from a woman between 18 and 29 years old in good health. The sequencing input was PBMCs. The chain uses TRBV6-1 and TRBJ2-3, with D perhaps being TRBD1 or TRBD2 (6 bases each). The CDR3 DNA is TGTGCCAGCAGTGCCGACAGGACTATCACAGATACGCAGTATTTT. It specifies CASSADRTITDTQYF.